A selection of T cell receptor beta chains follows, all from one sample in a study of cytomegalovirus exposure and HLA in healthy donors. TCRdb keeps only in-frame clones here, not all; method: immunoSEQ multiplex PCR. The sample has roughly 160,000 clones; around 73% are singletons. The sample was PBMCs. The receptors shown here come from a woman between 18 and 30 years old in good health and CMV-seropositive. Each CDR3 is given with its conserved first and last residue. Each record gives: V gene, J gene, D gene, CDR3 length, clone size, CDR3 DNA, CDR3 protein. A D gene is named only where the DNA matches it firmly. The listing skips clone size in some rows; elsewhere it reads once, few, many or a size class.

TRBV5-1	TRBJ2-5	TRBD2	17	NA	TGCGCCAGCAGCTTGGGGTTAGCGGGGGGATTGAAGGAGACCCAGTACTTC	CASSLGLAGGLKETQYF
TRBV29-1	TRBJ2-3	NA	13	NA	TGCAGCGTTTACACGTATAGCACAGATACGCAGTATTTT	CSVYTYSTDTQYF
TRBV30	TRBJ1-6	NA	16	few	TGTGCCTGGAGTGTACGAGGAAGCTCCTATAATTCACCCCTCCACTTT	CAWSVRGSSYNSPLHF
TRBV4-2	TRBJ2-1	NA	13	NA	TGTGCCAGCAGTAAGACCGGGGTGGATGAGCAGTTCTTC	CASSKTGVDEQFF
TRBV2	TRBJ1-2	NA	13	NA	TGTGCCAGCACACTCGATCAAAGCTATGGCTACACCTTC	CASTLDQSYGYTF
TRBV19	TRBJ1-6	NA	14	NA	TGTGCCAGTAGCTCCGGGGCCTATAATTCACCCCTCCACTTT	CASSSGAYNSPLHF
TRBV28	TRBJ2-1	TRBD2	16	few	TGTGCCAGCAGTTTGGGGACTAGCGGGTACTACAATGAGCAGTTCTTC	CASSLGTSGYYNEQFF
TRBV5-1	TRBJ2-3	TRBD2	17	NA	TGCGCCAGCAGCTTGGGGCTAGCGGGGGGCAAAACAGATACGCAGTATTTT	CASSLGLAGGKTDTQYF
TRBV25-1	TRBJ1-4	TRBD1	14	NA	TGTGCCAGCAGCGACAGGGTAGGGGCTGAAAAACTGTTTTTT	CASSDRVGAEKLFF
TRBV11-3	TRBJ2-3	TRBD2	14	few	TGTGCCAGCAGCTTGGGGACTACCTCAGATACGCAGTATTTT	CASSLGTTSDTQYF
TRBV21-1	TRBJ2-7	NA	17	NA	TGTGCCAGTACTCCACCGGGGACAGGGTTTCTCTCCTACGAGCAGTACTTC	CASTPPGTGFLSYEQYF
TRBV5-1	TRBJ2-1	TRBD1	13	NA	TGCGCCAGCAGCTTACAGGGGGCTCATGAGCAGTTCTTC	CASSLQGAHEQFF
TRBV4-1	TRBJ1-1	TRBD1	17	NA	TGCGCCAGCAGCCAAGATCTCTATGGGACAGGGTATACTGAAGCTTTCTTT	CASSQDLYGTGYTEAFF
TRBV13	TRBJ1-1	TRBD1	14	few	TGTGCCAGCAGCACTCGACAGGGTCGGACTGAAGCTTTCTTT	CASSTRQGRTEAFF
TRBV7-9	TRBJ2-7	TRBD1	19	NA	TGTGCCAGCAGCGCTCCGGGACAGGGGTCGTACCTACCACTTTACGAGCAGTACTTC	CASSAPGQGSYLPLYEQYF
TRBV6-1	TRBJ2-1	NA	15	few	TGTGCCAGCAGTGAATACAGGGCGGGCGGTACGGAGCAGTTCTTC	CASSEYRAGGTEQFF
TRBV10-3	TRBJ2-7	TRBD1	16	NA	TGTGCCATCAGTGCGGGGACAGGGGAGGGGAAGGGCGAGCAGTACTTC	CAISAGTGEGKGEQYF
TRBV7-2	TRBJ1-1	NA	14	NA	TGTGCCAGCAGCTTTACAGGGATGAACACTGAAGCTTTCTTT	CASSFTGMNTEAFF
TRBV6-5	TRBJ1-2	NA	14	once	TGTGCCAGCAGCCAACAGGGTCCCTTCTATGGCTACACCTTC	CASSQQGPFYGYTF
TRBV7-2	TRBJ1-6	NA	16	NA	TGTGCCAGCAGCTTAGGAACAGGGTCCCGGAGTTCACCCCTCCACTTT	CASSLGTGSRSSPLHF
TRBV10-3	TRBJ2-2	TRBD1	13	NA	TGTGCCATCAGTGAGAGGGGGCTGGGGGAGCTGTTTTTT	CAISERGLGELFF
TRBV6-6	TRBJ1-1	NA	13	once	TGTGCCAGCAGTCAGCGCAGGGCCGCTGAAGCTTTCTTT	CASSQRRAAEAFF
TRBV13	TRBJ1-5	TRBD1	15	NA	TGTGCCAGCAGCGCGTCCGGGACAGGGGATCAGCCCCAGCATTTT	CASSASGTGDQPQHF
TRBV7-9	TRBJ2-2	TRBD2	18	NA	TGTTCCAGCAGCTTATCGGCTAGCGGGGGACCGAACACCGGGGAGCTGTTTTTT	CSSSLSASGGPNTGELFF
TRBV6-5	TRBJ1-3	NA	14	few	TGTGCCAGCAGTCCGGGGATCTCTGGAAACACCATATATTTT	CASSPGISGNTIYF
TRBV18	TRBJ2-7	TRBD1	14	NA	TGTGCCAGCTCACCAAACAGGGGGGCCTACGAGCAGTACTTC	CASSPNRGAYEQYF
TRBV6-1	TRBJ1-5	TRBD1	15	once	TGTGCCAGCATCAGGAATACAGGGGTCAATCAGCCCCAGCATTTT	CASIRNTGVNQPQHF
TRBV29-1	TRBJ2-3	TRBD2	13	NA	TGCAGCGTTGACCGGGGGGGCACAGATACGCAGTATTTT	CSVDRGGTDTQYF
TRBV30	TRBJ2-3	NA	17	NA	TGTGCCTGGAGTGTATCGTGGATTGCGGGGCCCCCGGATACGCAGTATTTT	CAWSVSWIAGPPDTQYF
TRBV27	TRBJ1-2	NA	16	few	TGTGCCAGCAGATATTACCGGGAGGGTACTAACTATGGCTACACCTTC	CASRYYREGTNYGYTF
TRBV7-8	TRBJ2-1	TRBD2	15	once	TGTGCCAGCAGCTTCCTAGCGGGGGGGAGCTATGAGCAGTTCTTC	CASSFLAGGSYEQFF
TRBV29-1	TRBJ2-3	NA	15	few	TGCAGCGCCCATCTTGGGCATTCCCGCACAGATACGCAGTATTTT	CSAHLGHSRTDTQYF
TRBV18	TRBJ1-2	NA	14	NA	TGTGCCAGCTCACTGTTACAGAACCAATATGGCTACACCTTC	CASSLLQNQYGYTF
TRBV5-4	TRBJ2-7	NA	13	NA	TGTGCCAGCAGCTTCCGGGGAAAGTACGAGCAGTACTTC	CASSFRGKYEQYF
TRBV30	TRBJ2-1	NA	12	NA	TGTGCCTGGAGTCATGTGGCGGGGACTCCTTTCTTC	CAWSHVAGTPFF
TRBV4-1	TRBJ2-1	NA	15	NA	TGCGCCAGCAGCTACCGACCGTGGGAGAACAATGAGCAGTTCTTC	CASSYRPWENNEQFF
TRBV5-4	TRBJ2-3	TRBD2	15	NA	TGTGCCAGCAGCTGGACTAGCGAGGGCACAGATACGCAGTATTTT	CASSWTSEGTDTQYF
TRBV9	TRBJ2-7	TRBD1	16	few	TGTGCCAGCAGCGTAGTCCCGACAGGGGGCCTCTACGAGCAGTACTTC	CASSVVPTGGLYEQYF
TRBV7-8	TRBJ2-3	NA	15	NA	TGTGCCAGCAGCTTAAGCAGGCCCCCCACAGATACGCAGTATTTT	CASSLSRPPTDTQYF
TRBV28	TRBJ1-5	NA	14	NA	TGTGCCAGCAGTTTTGTGCAGGGCAATCAGCCCCAGCATTTT	CASSFVQGNQPQHF
TRBV2	TRBJ2-5	TRBD2	15	NA	TGTGCCAGCAGTACGGGACTAGCGGTACAAGAGACCCAGTACTTC	CASSTGLAVQETQYF
TRBV9	TRBJ2-3	NA	13	few	TGTGCCAGCAGCCCCCAGGTGGCAGATACGCAGTATTTT	CASSPQVADTQYF